This record covers a single T cell receptor (beta chain). Data came from immunoSEQ multiplex PCR; TCRdb stores just in-frame clones and leaves some out. In the table there are around 100,000 clones, about 88% of which are singletons. This record comes from a study of blood T cell repertoires in COVID-19. Trimming removed 7 bases at V and 8 bases at J, with 19 bases between. CDR1 and CDR2 (germline): SGHDT, YYEEEE. This CDR3 spans 14 amino acids. This TCR came from a woman aged 70-85 years who had recovered from COVID-19. The sequenced material came from peripheral blood. This chain joins TRBV5-6 and TRBJ2-1; tentatively, D is TRBD2 (6 bases). CDR3 residues: CASAPLAPYDEQFF. CDR3 bases: TGTGCCAGCGCCCCACTAGCCCCTTACGATGAGCAGTTCTTC.